The 3 T cell receptor beta chains below all came from one sample that was sequenced in a study of cytomegalovirus exposure and HLA in healthy donors. PCR employed 60 Vbeta and 13 Jbeta primers. Produced via immunoSEQ multiplex PCR; TCRdb's table is partial and in-frame only. Of under 150,000 clones detected, 81% appear once; the ten largest clones hold 0.6% to 0.7%. Sequencing input: PBMCs. All receptors come from a man younger than 30 in good health and CMV-seronegative.

The chain is built from TRBV11-2 and TRBJ1-4, with a weak D call TRBD1 (6 bases). Trimming pared 5 bases from V and 4 bases from J, leaving 11 bases between. In germline, CDR1 is SGHAT, CDR2 FQNNGV. This CDR3 contains 14 residues. In DNA, the CDR3 is TGTGCCAGCAGCCCCACAGGGTATAATGAAAAACTGTTTTTT. This gives the protein CASSPTGYNEKLFF.

The V gene is TRBV5-1, the J gene TRBJ1-4; a possible D gene is TRBD1 (6 bases). V dropped 3 bases and J dropped 3 bases, with 9 bases sitting between them. CDR3 length: 14 residues. The germline CDR1 and CDR2 sequences are SGHRS and YFSETQ. CDR3 bases: TGCGCCAGCAGCTCAGGGGTCCCTAATGAAAAACTGTTTTTT. It encodes CASSSGVPNEKLFF.

This clone appeared a single time. The chain couples TRBV9 to TRBJ1-6, with a possible D match to TRBD1 (5 bases). The CDR3 totals 12 residues. Germline CDR1 is SGDLS and CDR2 is YYNGEE. Trimming took off 4 bases at V and 9 bases at J, with 8 bases between the two ends. CDR3 loop: CASSYQGSPLHF. The CDR3 region has the DNA TGTGCCAGCAGCTATCAGGGTTCACCCCTCCACTTT.